This T cell receptor (beta chain) was found in a study of T cells in Graves' hyperthyroidism and ophthalmopathy. Study-wide context: Once the initial diagnosis was made, peripheral blood was obtained before any treatment.

The trim removed 1 base at V and 5 bases at J, leaving 10 bases unmatched. Germline-derived CDR1 and CDR2 are LGHNA and YSLEER. The CDR3 is 16 residues long. This clonotype was seen repeatedly, ten times or more. A NOSPECS grade of at least 4, a Clinical Activity Score of at least 3 and duration under 3 months were recorded in ophthalmopathy patients. Amplification of TCR beta CDR3 regions was performed using RNA transcripts as template. A set of HTBI primers served as the primers for a first-round RT-PCR of the TCR CDR3. TCRdb processed the multiplex PCR reads anew with MiXCR; each CDR3 protein has one entry. The sample has roughly 380,000 distinct CDR3 sequences, roughly 20% seen once.

The J gene is TRBJ2-7, the V gene TRBV4-3; 8 positions match TRBD1. Source material: blood. The clonotype originates from a woman aged 40 to 49 with Graves' ophthalmopathy. CDR3 nucleotide sequence: TGCGCCAGCAGCCAAGGGTGGACAGGGAAAGGAGACGAGCAGTACTTC. This gives the protein CASSQGWTGKGDEQYF.